This T cell receptor (beta chain) is from a study of blood T cell repertoires in COVID-19. At the level of the study: Some COVID-19 samples were acute and others convalescent; all came from the United States, Italy and Spain.

In this sample, this clone turned up once. The V gene's germline CDR1 is SGDLS and CDR2 YYNGEE. V was pared by 0 bases and J by 5 bases, with 6 bases of the junction left unmatched. The CDR3 runs 15 residues. Recruitment covered about 25 US areas and drew participants whose ages spanned roughly 18 to 100 years. Clinical history reported by participants formed the basis on which cohorts were assigned. The protocol was immunoSEQ multiplex PCR, while the TCRdb copy is restricted to in-frame clones and leaves out a portion. The sample includes over 200,000 clones, 70% to 85% of them seen just once. This chain joins TRBV9 and TRBJ1-1, with 8 bases that match TRBD1. The source is a man aged 40-49 years who had recovered from COVID-19. Specimen: PBMCs or T cells enriched from blood (not recorded which). The CDR3 nucleotides are TGTGCCAGCAGCGTAGAGGACAGGGCAAGAACTGAAGCTTTCTTT. Translated: CASSVEDRARTEAFF.